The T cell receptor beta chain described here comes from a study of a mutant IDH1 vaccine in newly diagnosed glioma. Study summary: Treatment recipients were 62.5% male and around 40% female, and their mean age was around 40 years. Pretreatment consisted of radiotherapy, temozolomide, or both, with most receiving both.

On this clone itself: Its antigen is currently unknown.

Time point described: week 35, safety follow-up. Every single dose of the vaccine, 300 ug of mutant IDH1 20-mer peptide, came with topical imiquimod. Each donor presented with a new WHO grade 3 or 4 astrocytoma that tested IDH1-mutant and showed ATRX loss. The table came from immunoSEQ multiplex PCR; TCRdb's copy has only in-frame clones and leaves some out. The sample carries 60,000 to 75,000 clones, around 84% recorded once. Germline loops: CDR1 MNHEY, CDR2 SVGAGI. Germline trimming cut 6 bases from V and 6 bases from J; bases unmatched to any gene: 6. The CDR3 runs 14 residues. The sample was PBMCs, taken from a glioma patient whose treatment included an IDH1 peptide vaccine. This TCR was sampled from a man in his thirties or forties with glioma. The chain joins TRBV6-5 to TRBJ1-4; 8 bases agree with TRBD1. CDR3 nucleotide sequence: TGTGCCAGCAGCTTGGACAGGGACCATGAAAAACTGTTTTTT. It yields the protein CASSLDRDHEKLFF.